This entry features one TCR beta chain sequence. Its specificity is unknown. Unique molecular identifiers were carried by the TCR beta cDNA libraries. cDNA molecules numbering roughly 0.5 million came from around 1 to 10 million T cells. MiXCR, applied by TCRdb to the PCR reads, yields one record per CDR3 protein. The sample lists 700,000 to 900,000 distinct CDR3 sequences; 46% were seen once. The CDR3 consists of 14 residues. V was pared by 5 bases and J by 4 bases, with 12 bases between. The data were obtained in a study of post-analysis software for immune sequencing data. Whole-study findings and limits: Those samples that were prepared in the same batch co-clustered strongly by F measure. Compared with controls, patients had more of five or six TRBV segments, including TRBV5-6, TRBV5-1 and TRBV20-1.

This TCR came from a girl aged 10-17 years with multiple sclerosis. The sequenced material came from blood. The rearrangement joins TRBV12-3 or TRBV12-4 to TRBJ1-5, with D possibly TRBD1 on 5 matching bases. CDR3 coding DNA: TGTGCCAGCAGTCCGGGGGGGTGGAATCAGCCCCAGCATTTT. Its translation is CASSPGGWNQPQHF.